Below, one T cell receptor beta chain is given with its context. These data come from a study of T cells in Graves' hyperthyroidism and ophthalmopathy. TCR beta CDR3 regions were amplified from RNA. HTBI primers were the set used in a first-round RT-PCR of the TCR CDR3. TCRdb processed the multiplex PCR reads anew with MiXCR; each CDR3 protein has one entry. The table includes 400,000 or so distinct CDR3 sequences, roughly an eighth detected once. Uncontrolled infection, other autoimmune disease, pregnancy or lactation excluded patients. This CDR3 is 16 amino acids long. V was trimmed by 3 bases and J by 4 bases, leaving 17 bases between them. Germline CDR1 LGHDT, CDR2 YNNKEL (reference sequence).

The chain combines TRBV3-1 with TRBJ2-3; D gene unclear. Sequenced input: blood. This TCR was sampled from a man in his fifties with Graves' ophthalmopathy. The CDR3 DNA reads TGTGCCAGCAGCCATGGTCTACAAAACCGGCCAGATACGCAGTATTTT. This gives the protein CASSHGLQNRPDTQYF.